The present TCR beta chain was sequenced within a study of blood T cell repertoires in COVID-19 (dated by TCRdb to 2018 to 2021). In the study overall: The collaborator samples originated in the United States, Italy and Spain and spanned the acute and convalescent phases of COVID-19. Subjects who had been exposed to COVID-19, were actively infected with it, or had recovered from it provided the deeply sampled blood TCRbeta repertoires that made up the dataset. The samples were drawn from two sources: the first 160 participants of the ongoing ImmuneRACE study, and over 950 subjects contributed by 6 global collaborators. Nearly every sample came with metadata listing a de-identified subject ID, COVID-19 status, age in years and sex. The prospective study material was composed of cDNA or gDNA derived from T cells, B-cell-depleted T cells, or PBMCs. Where available, HLA class I and class II types were taken from metadata supplied by the sample provider and were not determined by assay-based typing. The repertoires were released in a freely available public database meant as a resource for research on the immune response to SARS-CoV-2.

TCRbeta CDR3 regions were amplified from genomic DNA by means of the immunoSEQ Assay, a bias-controlled multiplex PCR. The authors processed their data as follows. Within the assay, amplification of reference gene primers was used to estimate how many nucleated cells each sample contained. To quantify the absolute abundance of each unique TCRbeta CDR3 rearrangement, sequence reads were collapsed and filtered. For each sample, productive Simpson clonality was calculated by taking the square root of Simpson's diversity index across productive rearrangements. In TCRdb, the immuneACCESS table is reduced to in-frame sequences with V and J assigned. These tables do not hold every clone; where another copy was compared, an unresolved V gene accounts for under half, and the others remain unexplained. The DNA gave D and trimming, while V, J and clone size come from that table. This sample gives approximately 270,000 clones in total; roughly 88% of them show up just once. The ten largest clones take up about 6.7% of the sample.

The CDR3 covers 14 residues, taking in both the cysteine and the phenylalanine. Of the read, only the CDR3 DNA is kept; its 42 bases are in frame from base 1. A distance of 8 bases separates the germline ends of V and J, which lose 0 bases and 2 bases respectively. The germline V gene supplies CDR1 SGDLS and CDR2 YYNGEE. Results the study describes overall, beyond this receptor: The quantity of clinical and demographic metadata differed by source and by participant and was supplied without curation.

A remark on this clone: The target of this receptor is not known. Per-base quality was not reported, and no clone a single base away is much larger than it. The same CDR3 also results from other DNA sequences found in this sample.

In Seattle, one collaborating source enrolled patients while the infection was active and tracked those patients longitudinally over the course of disease. Collaborating institutions collected whole blood in K2EDTA tubes following their own protocols. For TCRbeta analysis, collaborators shipped samples in one of three forms: frozen whole blood, isolated PBMCs, or DNA extracted from either of those sample types. The chain joins TRBV9 to TRBJ1-1, with TRBD1 tentatively as D gene (5 bases match). This receptor was identified in a woman aged 30 to 39 with COVID-19, enrolled during active disease. The sample was peripheral blood. The CDR3 amino acid sequence is: CASSVVGGNTEAFF. The nucleotides read TGTGCCAGCAGCGTAGTGGGGGGTAACACTGAAGCTTTCTTT.